A selection of T cell receptor beta chains follows, all from one sample in a study of Graves' ophthalmopathy and Graves' hyperthyroidism. TCRdb fed the multiplex PCR reads into MiXCR, producing one record per CDR3 protein. The sample has 500,000 to 800,000 distinct CDR3 sequences, about 40% seen once. The sample was peripheral blood. These receptors were obtained from an adult man with Graves' ophthalmopathy. Both conserved end residues are part of each CDR3. D genes are given only for firm matches. Only part of the rows carry a size: once, few, many, or a class if the clone is expanded.

-	TRBJ2-5	-	TRBV2	TGTGCCAGCAGTGGCGGCAGGGGGGCCGAGACCCAGTACTTC	CASSGGRGAETQYF
TRBD1	TRBJ1-6	-	TRBV9	TGTGCCAGCAGCGTAGGGGACAGCTCCTATAATTCACCCCTCCACTTT	CASSVGDSSYNSPLHF
-	TRBJ2-6	-	TRBV10-3	TGTGCCTCGACCGCGGGACCCCGCCTTCCTGGGGCCAACGTCCTGACTTTC	CASTAGPRLPGANVLTF
TRBD1	TRBJ1-6	few	TRBV10-3	TGTGCCAGCAGGGCGACCTTACAGGGGCCTAATTCACCCCTCCACTTT	CASRATLQGPNSPLHF
TRBD2	TRBJ2-7	many	TRBV29-1	TGCAGCGTTCAGAGCGGGAGTTCCTACGAGCAGTACTTC	CSVQSGSSYEQYF
-	TRBJ2-5	many	TRBV29-1	TGCAGCGTTGAGATGGGCAGGGTCGAGACCCAGTACTTC	CSVEMGRVETQYF
-	TRBJ2-7	few	TRBV11-2	TGTGCCAGCACCGGTTTTTCCGGGACCGCCTACGAGCAGTACTTC	CASTGFSGTAYEQYF
TRBD2	TRBJ2-7	many	TRBV11-2	TGTGCCAGCAGCTTAGCCGGGACTAGCGCCTCCTACGAGCAGTACTTC	CASSLAGTSASYEQYF
-	TRBJ1-5	-	TRBV24-1	TGTGCCAGCAGTTACCCCAGTGCAAAGGCATACAATCAGCCCCAGCATTTT	CASSYPSAKAYNQPQHF
TRBD1	TRBJ2-7	-	TRBV24-1	TGTGCCACCAGTGATAAGACAGGGGGCCGTCAGCAGTACTTC	CATSDKTGGRQQYF
TRBD1	TRBJ2-3	-	TRBV29-1	TGCAGCGTTTCTACAGGGGGCGGGATGGCAGATACGCAGTATTTT	CSVSTGGGMADTQYF
-	TRBJ2-7	many	TRBV7-2	TGTGCCAGCAGCTGGGACCGTCGATCGGGCGAGCAGTACTTC	CASSWDRRSGEQYF
TRBD2	TRBJ2-1	-	TRBV11-2	TGTGCCAGCAGCTTAGCCCCGGGGGGAGGGTACAATGAGCAGTTCTTC	CASSLAPGGGYNEQFF
-	TRBJ2-3	-	TRBV7-9	TGTGCCAGCAGCTTAGACTGGACGGGGGAAGCAGATACGCAGTATTTT	CASSLDWTGEADTQYF
TRBD2	TRBJ2-7	few	TRBV9	TGTGCCAGCAGCGTAGAAGGGACCGTCCGTCTAGCGGGATTGTCCTTC	CASSVEGTVRLAGLSF
TRBD1	TRBJ1-2	-	TRBV2	TGTGCCAGCCATAGGACAGGGTGCGGCTACACCTTC	CASHRTGCGYTF
-	TRBJ1-5	many	TRBV20-1	TGCAGTGCTAGAGAGGGTAATGGCAATCAGCCCCAGCATTTT	CSAREGNGNQPQHF
TRBD1	TRBJ1-5	few	TRBV4-1	TGCGCCAGCAGCTTGGACAGGGGCTTGACTCGGCCCCAGCATTTT	CASSLDRGLTRPQHF
TRBD1	TRBJ1-5	-	TRBV19	TGTGCCAGTAGCTGGACAGGGTTTCCTCAGCCCCAGCATTTT	CASSWTGFPQPQHF
-	TRBJ1-6	-	TRBV10-3	TGTGCCATCAGGGAGAGGAATACAAATTCACCCCTCCACTTT	CAIRERNTNSPLHF
TRBD2	TRBJ2-1	once	TRBV7-3	TGTGCCAGCAGCTTGTCACTAGCGGTTAACAATGAGCAGTTCTTC	CASSLSLAVNNEQFF
TRBD1	TRBJ2-3	-	TRBV29-1	TGCAGCGGGCCGGGCCCCCAGGACAGGAGCTGCACAGATACGCAGTATTTT	CSGPGPQDRSCTDTQYF
-	TRBJ1-5	many	TRBV2	TGTGCCAGCAGGGTAAATCAGCCCCAGCATTTT	CASRVNQPQHF
-	TRBJ1-1	-	TRBV30	TGTGCCTGGAGTGCAGGGCCAGGGTGGACTGAAGCTTTCTTT	CAWSAGPGWTEAFF
-	TRBJ2-5	many	TRBV29-1	TGCAGCGTTGAGGAGAGTGGTGGACGACAAAGAGAGACCCAGTACTTC	CSVEESGGRQRETQYF
TRBD1	TRBJ2-2	-	TRBV10-3	TGTGCCATCAGTGAATCAGGGGGCCTTTCGATAGGCAGGGAGCTGTTTTTT	CAISESGGLSIGRELFF
TRBD1	TRBJ2-7	-	TRBV5-1	TGCGCCAGCAGCGCGGTGACAGGGTATGCAGAGCAGTACTTC	CASSAVTGYAEQYF
TRBD1	TRBJ1-2	-	TRBV19	TGTGCCAGTAGGGACCGGGACAGGGGGCGGAATGGCTACACCTTC	CASRDRDRGRNGYTF
-	TRBJ2-1	-	TRBV25-1	TGTGCCAGCAGCTTAACCTCCCAGCCGTCCTACAATGAGCAGTTCTTC	CASSLTSQPSYNEQFF
-	TRBJ1-4	many	TRBV2	TGTGCCAGCAGTGGTGGGGGAATAGGCGAAAAACTGTTTTTT	CASSGGGIGEKLFF
TRBD1	TRBJ1-1	-	TRBV25-1	TGTGCCAGCAGTGAAATAGCCCAGGGGGACACTGAAGCTTTCTTT	CASSEIAQGDTEAFF
TRBD1	TRBJ1-1	-	TRBV6-6	TGTGCCAGCACCCTACAGGGGGGGGTTTTGAACACTGAAGCTTTCTTT	CASTLQGGVLNTEAFF
TRBD1	TRBJ2-5	-	TRBV2	TGTGCCAGCAGTGCGGCTAGTGGTTCCTACAGGGGGTACCAAGAGACCCAGTACTTC	CASSAASGSYRGYQETQYF
-	TRBJ2-7	-	TRBV19	TGTGCCAGTAGTATAGAGCCGTGGCGGGACAAATACGAGCAGTACTTC	CASSIEPWRDKYEQYF
TRBD2	TRBJ2-7	few	TRBV7-8	TGCGCCAGCAGCCAGCTAGGGACTAGCCTCGACGAGCAGTACTTC	CASSQLGTSLDEQYF
-	TRBJ2-6	-	TRBV10-3	TGTGCCATCACCTGGGCCGGGGCCAACGTCCTGACTTTC	CAITWAGANVLTF
-	TRBJ2-7	many	TRBV10-2	TGCGCCAGCAGCCCCGGTAGTTTCTACGAGCAGTACTTC	CASSPGSFYEQYF
TRBD2	TRBJ2-7	many	TRBV5-1	TGCGCCAGCAGCACGGGACTAGCGGGAGAATACGAGCAGTACTTC	CASSTGLAGEYEQYF
-	TRBJ1-6	few	TRBV6-4	TGTGCCAGCAGTGAGGGGGCGCATAATTCACCCCTCCACTTT	CASSEGAHNSPLHF
TRBD1	TRBJ2-6	-	TRBV2	TGTGCCAGCAGCGCCGGGACAGGAGCCAGCTCTGGGGCCAACGTCCTGACTTTC	CASSAGTGASSGANVLTF
-	TRBJ2-7	few	TRBV5-1	TGCGCCAGCAGCACCCGATCCGGGGGGCGTTCCTACGAGCAGTACTTC	CASSTRSGGRSYEQYF
TRBD1	TRBJ2-7	-	TRBV20-1	TGCAGTGCTAGAGGACAGGGAACGTACGAGCAGTACTTC	CSARGQGTYEQYF
-	TRBJ2-7	many	TRBV2	TGTGCCAGCAGATGGACGGAGACCTACGAGCAGTACTTC	CASRWTETYEQYF
-	TRBJ2-5	-	TRBV7-9	TGCGCCAGCAGCCCCCTAGTAGCGGCCCAAGAGACCCAGTACTTC	CASSPLVAAQETQYF
TRBD1	TRBJ1-2	-	TRBV2	TGTGCCAGCAGCCAAGAAGGGACAGGGAACTATGGCTACACCTTC	CASSQEGTGNYGYTF
-	TRBJ1-1	many	TRBV11-2	TGTGCCAGCAGCTTGAGGAGGGGAGGGGAGGACACTGAAGCTTTCTTT	CASSLRRGGEDTEAFF
-	TRBJ2-5	-	TRBV9	TGTGCCAGCAGCGAGCCCGGGACATCACAAGAGACCCAGTACTTC	CASSEPGTSQETQYF
TRBD2	TRBJ2-5	-	TRBV9	TGTGCCAGCAGCGGGAGCGGGGGGGCGGAGACCCAGTACTTC	CASSGSGGAETQYF
-	TRBJ1-2	-	TRBV7-2	TGTGCTAGAGATCGGGGTTACTATGGCTACACCTTC	CARDRGYYGYTF
-	TRBJ1-1	many	TRBV7-8	TGTGCCAGCAGCACAACGCCAGGGGCCGCTTTCTTT	CASSTTPGAAFF
-	TRBJ2-7	-	TRBV29-1	TGCAGCTCACCAACCGGGGCGTCCTACGAGCAGTACTTC	CSSPTGASYEQYF
-	TRBJ2-7	-	TRBV20-1	TGCAGTGCTACATCGAGAGGGCTCTACGAGCAGTACTTC	CSATSRGLYEQYF
TRBD1	TRBJ1-3	-	TRBV7-8	TGTGCCAGCAGCGTCGGATCCGGGACAGGTAGAAACACCATATATTTT	CASSVGSGTGRNTIYF
-	TRBJ2-7	once	TRBV10-3	TGTGCCATCAGTGACCTCCCAATAAAGGAAGAGCAGTACTTC	CAISDLPIKEEQYF
TRBD2	TRBJ2-7	-	TRBV6-6	TGTGCCAGCAATAGAGCGGGAACCTACGAGCAGTACTTC	CASNRAGTYEQYF
-	TRBJ2-7	-	TRBV5-6	TGTGCCAGCAGCCAAACTAATATCTTCCCATACGAGCAGTACTTC	CASSQTNIFPYEQYF
TRBD1	TRBJ1-1	-	TRBV25-1	TGTGCCAGCACCCTGGAGGCGGGGACAGGTAAGCCTGAAGCTTTCTTT	CASTLEAGTGKPEAFF
TRBD1	TRBJ1-6	-	TRBV15	TGTGCCACCAAGTCAGGACAGGGGGATTCACCCCTCCACTTT	CATKSGQGDSPLHF